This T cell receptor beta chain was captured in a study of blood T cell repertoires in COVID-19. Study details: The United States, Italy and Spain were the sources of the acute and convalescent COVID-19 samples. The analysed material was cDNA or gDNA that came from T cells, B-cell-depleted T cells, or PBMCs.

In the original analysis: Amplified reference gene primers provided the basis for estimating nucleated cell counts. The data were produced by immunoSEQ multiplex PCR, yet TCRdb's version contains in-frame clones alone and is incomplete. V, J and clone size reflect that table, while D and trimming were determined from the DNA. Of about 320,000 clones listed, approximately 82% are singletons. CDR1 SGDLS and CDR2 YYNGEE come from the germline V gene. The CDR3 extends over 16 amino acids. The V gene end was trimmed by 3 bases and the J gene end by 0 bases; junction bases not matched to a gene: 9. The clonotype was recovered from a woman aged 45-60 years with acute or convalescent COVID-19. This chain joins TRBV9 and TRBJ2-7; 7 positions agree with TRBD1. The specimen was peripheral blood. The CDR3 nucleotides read TGTGCCAGCAGCGCAGTGGACAGGTTCAGCTCCTACGAGCAGTACGTC. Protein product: CASSAVDRFSSYEQYV.